Sequencing of this T cell receptor beta chain was carried out in a study of CD8 T cells in ankylosing spondylitis. The V gene's germline CDR1 is SGHRS and CDR2 YFSETQ. The V end was cut by 4 bases, the J end by 0 bases, with 21 bases between. This CDR3 spans 18 amino acids. Regarding the study as a whole: A motif in TCR beta, a set of several highly homologous variants, appeared characteristic of ankylosing spondylitis blood. Earlier literature documents some of the motif variants in reactive arthritis synovial fluid and blood. There was reportedly significant enrichment of clones that were disease-linked in matched ankylosing spondylitis synovial fluid.

This clonotype showed up many times. Its antigen is not identified. By quantitative 5'-RACE with molecular barcodes, the TCR beta libraries were made. Using its own MiXCR run on the 5' RACE reads, TCRdb lists one record per CDR3 protein. This sample has about 240,000 distinct CDR3 sequences, with less than 10% found just once. The rearrangement links TRBV5-1 to TRBJ2-3; D is perhaps TRBD1 (5 bases). Sequenced input: blood, either unsorted or a sorted T cell fraction (not recorded which). The TCR sequence derives from a male donor with ankylosing spondylitis or in good health (not recorded which). This CDR3 is CASSLPEGEPHSTDTQYF. The CDR3 nucleotides are TGCGCCAGCAGCCTCCCGGAAGGGGAACCACATAGCACAGATACGCAGTATTTT.